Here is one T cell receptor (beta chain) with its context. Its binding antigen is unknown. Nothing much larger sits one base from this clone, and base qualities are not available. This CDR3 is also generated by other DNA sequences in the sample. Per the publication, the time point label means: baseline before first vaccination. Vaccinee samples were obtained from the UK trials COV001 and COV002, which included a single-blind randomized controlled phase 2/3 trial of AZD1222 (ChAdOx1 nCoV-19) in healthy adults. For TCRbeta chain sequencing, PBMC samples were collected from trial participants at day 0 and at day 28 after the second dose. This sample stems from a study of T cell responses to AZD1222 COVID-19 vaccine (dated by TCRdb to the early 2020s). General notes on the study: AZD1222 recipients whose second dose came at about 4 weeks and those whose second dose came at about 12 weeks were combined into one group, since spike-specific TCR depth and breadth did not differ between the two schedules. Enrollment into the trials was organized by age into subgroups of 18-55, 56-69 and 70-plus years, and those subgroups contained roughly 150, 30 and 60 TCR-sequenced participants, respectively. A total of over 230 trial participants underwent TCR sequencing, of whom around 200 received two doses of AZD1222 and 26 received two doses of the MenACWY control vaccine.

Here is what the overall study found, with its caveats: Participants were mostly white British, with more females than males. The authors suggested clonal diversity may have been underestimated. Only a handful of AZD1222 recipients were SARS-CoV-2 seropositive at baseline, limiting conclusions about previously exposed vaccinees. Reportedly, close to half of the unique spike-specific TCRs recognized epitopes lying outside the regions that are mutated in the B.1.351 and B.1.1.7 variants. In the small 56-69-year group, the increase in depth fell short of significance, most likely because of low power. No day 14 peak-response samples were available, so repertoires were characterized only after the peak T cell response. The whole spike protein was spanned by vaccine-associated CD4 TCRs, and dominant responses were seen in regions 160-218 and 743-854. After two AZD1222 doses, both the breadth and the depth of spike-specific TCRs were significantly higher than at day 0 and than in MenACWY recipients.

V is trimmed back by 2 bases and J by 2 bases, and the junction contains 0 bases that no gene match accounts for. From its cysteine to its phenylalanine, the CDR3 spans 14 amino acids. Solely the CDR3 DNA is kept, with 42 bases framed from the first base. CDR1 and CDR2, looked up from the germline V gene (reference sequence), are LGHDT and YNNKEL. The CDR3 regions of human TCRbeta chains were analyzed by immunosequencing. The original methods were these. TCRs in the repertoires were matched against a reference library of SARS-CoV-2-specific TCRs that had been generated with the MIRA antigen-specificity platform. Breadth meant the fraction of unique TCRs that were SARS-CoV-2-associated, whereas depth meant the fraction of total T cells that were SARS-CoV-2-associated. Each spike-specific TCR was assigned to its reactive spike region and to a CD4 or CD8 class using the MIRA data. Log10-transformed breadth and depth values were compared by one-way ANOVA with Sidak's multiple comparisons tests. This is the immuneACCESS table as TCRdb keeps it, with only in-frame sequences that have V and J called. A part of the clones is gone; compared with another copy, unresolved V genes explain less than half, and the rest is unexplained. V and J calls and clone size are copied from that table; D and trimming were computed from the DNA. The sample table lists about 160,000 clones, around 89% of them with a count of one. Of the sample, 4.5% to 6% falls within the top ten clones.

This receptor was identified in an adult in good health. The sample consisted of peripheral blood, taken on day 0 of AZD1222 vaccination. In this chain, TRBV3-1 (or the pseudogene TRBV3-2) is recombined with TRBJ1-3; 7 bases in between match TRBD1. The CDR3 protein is CASSQQGAGNTIYF. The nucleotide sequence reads TGTGCCAGCAGCCAACAGGGGGCTGGAAACACCATATATTTT.